This T cell receptor (beta chain) was profiled in a study of T cells in Graves' hyperthyroidism and ophthalmopathy. The source material, RNA transcripts, was used to amplify TCR beta CDR3 regions. HTBI primers were the set used in a first-round RT-PCR of the TCR CDR3. Using its own MiXCR run on the multiplex PCR reads, TCRdb lists one record per CDR3 protein. The sample holds over 400,000 distinct CDR3 sequences, about 14% seen once. Overall study findings and caveats: Most thyroid-expanded clonotypes above 0.001 were also found in blood.

This clonotype has a handful of counts. Its antigen remains unknown. The CDR3 has 14 residues. Per germline, CDR1 MNHEY and CDR2 SVGAGI. Trimming took 0 bases from V and 6 from J, leaving 11 bases between them. The chain has TRBV6-5 and TRBJ1-1; no clear D gene. Material for sequencing was blood. The TCR originated in a man between 18 and 29 years old with Graves' ophthalmopathy. CDR3 sequence reads: CASSYSTQYPEAFF. The CDR3 coding sequence is TGTGCCAGCAGTTACTCGACCCAATACCCTGAAGCTTTCTTT.